This T cell receptor (beta chain) was observed in a study of T-cell reconstitution after alpha-beta-depleted transplantation in children. This clonotype was seen more than once but under ten times. Germline values: CDR1 WNHNN, CDR2 SYGVQD (reference sequence). Trimming stripped 4 bases from V and 7 bases from J, with 14 bases between. The CDR3 extends over 14 amino acids. TCRbeta library preparation incorporated unique molecular identifiers. TCRdb used MiXCR to reprocess the PCR reads, holding one entry per CDR3 protein. This repertoire shows around 580,000 distinct CDR3 sequences, roughly 23% found once; its top ten account for 11% to 15%.

The clonotype comes from a boy under two years old who had a stem cell transplant for acute myeloid leukemia, so the T cells may come from the graft donor. Source: PBMCs, mostly from graft donor cells, taken 360 days after TCRalphabeta/CD19-depleted stem cell transplant. The chain uses TRBV10-1 and TRBJ2-1; TRBD2 might be the D (6 bases). The CDR3 DNA is TGCGCCAGCAGTGCACTAGGTCGGGGGAATGAGCAGTTCTTC. It yields the protein CASSALGRGNEQFF.